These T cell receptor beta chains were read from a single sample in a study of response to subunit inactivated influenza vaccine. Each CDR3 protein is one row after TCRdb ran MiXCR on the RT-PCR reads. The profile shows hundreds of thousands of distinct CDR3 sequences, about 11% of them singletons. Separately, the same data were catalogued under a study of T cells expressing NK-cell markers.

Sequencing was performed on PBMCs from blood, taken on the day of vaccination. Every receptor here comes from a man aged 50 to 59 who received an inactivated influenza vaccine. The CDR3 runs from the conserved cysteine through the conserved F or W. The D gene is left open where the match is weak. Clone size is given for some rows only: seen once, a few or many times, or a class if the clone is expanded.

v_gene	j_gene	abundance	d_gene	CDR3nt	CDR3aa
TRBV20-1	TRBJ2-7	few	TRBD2	TGCAGTGCTATTCCCGCGGGGGGGTTCGAGCAGTACTTC	CSAIPAGGFEQYF
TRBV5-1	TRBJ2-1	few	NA	TGCGCCAGCAGCTTGAGGGCAGGGGTCAATGAGCAGTTCTTC	CASSLRAGVNEQFF
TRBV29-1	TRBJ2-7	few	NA	TGCAGCGTTGAAGATAGTCTTTCGTGGGAGCAGTACTTC	CSVEDSLSWEQYF
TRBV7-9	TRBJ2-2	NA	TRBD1	TGTGCCAGCAGCTTAGGAGTAGGGGGCAACACCGGGGAGCTGTTTTTT	CASSLGVGGNTGELFF
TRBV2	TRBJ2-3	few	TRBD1	TGTGCCAGTTGTCGGGACAGCACCACAGATACGCAGTATTTT	CASCRDSTTDTQYF
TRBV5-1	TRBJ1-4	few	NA	TGCGCCAGCAGCTTGGGAGACAGTGCAACTAATGAAAAACTGTTTTTT	CASSLGDSATNEKLFF
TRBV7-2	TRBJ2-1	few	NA	TGTGCCAGCAGCTTCGCGAGCTCCTACAATGAGCAGTTCTTC	CASSFASSYNEQFF
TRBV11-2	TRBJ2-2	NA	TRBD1	TGTGCCAGCAGCTCCGACAGGGATGGCGGGGAGCTGTTTTTT	CASSSDRDGGELFF
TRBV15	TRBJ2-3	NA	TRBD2	TGTGCCACCAGCAAAACTAGCGCCCGCACAGATACGCAGTATTTT	CATSKTSARTDTQYF
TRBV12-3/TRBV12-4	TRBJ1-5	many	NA	TGTGCCAGCAGTTTACTCGGGGCGCAGAGCAATCAGCCCCAGCATTTT	CASSLLGAQSNQPQHF
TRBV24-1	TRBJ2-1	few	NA	TGTGCCACCAGTGTTGGGACTCATTACAATGAGCAGTTCTTC	CATSVGTHYNEQFF
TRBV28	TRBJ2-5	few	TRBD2	TGTGCCAGCAGTTCCCTGCGGGGAGGGGAGACCCAGTACTTC	CASSSLRGGETQYF
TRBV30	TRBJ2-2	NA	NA	TGTGCCTGGAGTGTAGGGCTGAGCGAAAGGGAGCTGTTTTTT	CAWSVGLSERELFF
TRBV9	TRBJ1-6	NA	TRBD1	TGTGCCAGCAGCGCCCACCGGGACAGAAATTCACCCCTCCACTTT	CASSAHRDRNSPLHF
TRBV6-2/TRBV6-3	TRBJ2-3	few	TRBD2	TGTGCCAGCAGTTACGCAAGCGGGGGGGCTTCTCCGCAGTATTTT	CASSYASGGASPQYF
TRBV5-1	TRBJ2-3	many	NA	TGCGCCAGCAGCTTGGAGGGTTTGTCTAGCGCTTTCACAGATACGCAGTATTTT	CASSLEGLSSAFTDTQYF
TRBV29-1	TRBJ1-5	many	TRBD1	TGCAGCGCCGGACAGGGGGTCGGTCAGCCCCAGCATTTT	CSAGQGVGQPQHF
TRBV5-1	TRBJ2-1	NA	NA	TGCGCCAGCAGCTTGGGAGTCGGATTCTCCTACAATGAGCAGTTCTTC	CASSLGVGFSYNEQFF
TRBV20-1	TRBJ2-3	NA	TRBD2	TGCAGTGCTGCACGTAGCGGGGGGGCCGATACGCAGTATTTT	CSAARSGGADTQYF
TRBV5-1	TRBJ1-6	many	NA	TGCGCCAGCAGCCCCACAGGGAGGGATAATTCACCCCTCCACTTT	CASSPTGRDNSPLHF
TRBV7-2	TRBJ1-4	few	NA	TGTGCCAGCAGCTCAAACCGCCAGGGGATTGGTAGTGGAAAACTGTTTTTT	CASSSNRQGIGSGKLFF
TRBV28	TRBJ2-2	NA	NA	TGTGCCAGCAGTTTTGCAGGGAAGGTCACCGGGGAGCTGTTTTTT	CASSFAGKVTGELFF
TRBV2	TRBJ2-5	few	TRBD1	TGTGCCAGCAGCGCCTGGACAGGGGGCAGAGAGACCCAGTACTTC	CASSAWTGGRETQYF
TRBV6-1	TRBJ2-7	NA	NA	TGTGCCAGCAGTGAAGGTGAGGGGCTGATATACGAGCAGTACTTC	CASSEGEGLIYEQYF
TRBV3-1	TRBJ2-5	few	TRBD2	TGTGCCAGCAGCCAGAGTGCTTTCGGGGGGAGAGAGACCCAGTACTTC	CASSQSAFGGRETQYF
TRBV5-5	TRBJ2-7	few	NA	TGTGCCAGCAGCTTGGTAGGCAGGCCCCTCGGGAACGAGCAGTACTTC	CASSLVGRPLGNEQYF
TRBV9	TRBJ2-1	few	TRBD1	TGTGCCAGCAGCCCTCCTGGACAGGGGCCCTACAATGAGCAGTTCTTC	CASSPPGQGPYNEQFF
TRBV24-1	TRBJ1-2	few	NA	TGTGCCACCAGTGATTCTGGTAGAGGCTACACCTTC	CATSDSGRGYTF
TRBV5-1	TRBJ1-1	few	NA	TGCGCCAGCAGCTTCGCCATACAGGGCCCGAACACTGAAGCTTTCTTT	CASSFAIQGPNTEAFF
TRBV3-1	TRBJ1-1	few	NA	TGTGCCAGCAGCCAGTTTATGAACACTGAAGCTTTCTTT	CASSQFMNTEAFF
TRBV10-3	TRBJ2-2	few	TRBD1	TGTGCCATCACTGGGACAGGGAACACCGGGGAGCTGTTTTTT	CAITGTGNTGELFF
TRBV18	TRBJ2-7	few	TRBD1	TGTGCCAGCTCAGGGACCGGGACAGTCTGGTACGAGCAGTACTTC	CASSGTGTVWYEQYF
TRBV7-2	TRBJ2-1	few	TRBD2	TGTGCCAGCAGCTTAGCGCCTAGCGGGTTATACAATGAGCAGTTCTTC	CASSLAPSGLYNEQFF
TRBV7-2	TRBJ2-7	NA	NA	TGTGCCAGCAGCCCCCCCCCGACCTACTACGAGCAGTACTTC	CASSPPPTYYEQYF
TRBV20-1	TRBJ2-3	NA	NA	TGCAGTGCTCACACAGATACGCAGTATTTT	CSAHTDTQYF
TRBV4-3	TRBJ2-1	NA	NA	TGCGCCAGCAGCCTATCGGACCGTAACAATGAGCAGTTCTTC	CASSLSDRNNEQFF
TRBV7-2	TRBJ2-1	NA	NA	TGTGCCAGCAGTTTAGCAGGAGCCCGGGGCTCCTACAATGAGCAGTTCTTC	CASSLAGARGSYNEQFF
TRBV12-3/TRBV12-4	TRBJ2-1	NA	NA	TGTGCCAGCATCCGTAGTGAGTCCTACAATGAGCAGTTCTTC	CASIRSESYNEQFF
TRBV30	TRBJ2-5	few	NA	TGTGCCTGGAGTGTACCCGGTACCTTAGAGACCCAGTACTTC	CAWSVPGTLETQYF
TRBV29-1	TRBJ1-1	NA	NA	TGCAGCGTCGTTGGGGCCGGGGTCACTGAAGCTTTCTTT	CSVVGAGVTEAFF
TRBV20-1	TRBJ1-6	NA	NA	TGCAGTGCCAGTGATACACGTCATTCACCCCTCCACTTT	CSASDTRHSPLHF